The clone carrying this T cell receptor beta chain was counted ten times or more. Its antigen is as yet unknown. This entry is derived from a study of glioma-infiltrating T cells. Amplification of TCR alpha and beta CDR3 regions from RNA used iRepertoire nested multiplex PCR. One-step reverse transcription and amplification started from about 100-400 ng of tissue mRNA or PBMC total RNA. TCRdb re-called the multiplex PCR reads with MiXCR, one entry per CDR3 protein. The sample contains 100,000 to 150,000 distinct CDR3 sequences, less than 30% of which appear only once. CDR3 length: 12 residues. V lost 6 bases and J 9 bases, leaving 12 bases between the germline ends. CDR1 MNHNS and CDR2 SASEGT come from the germline V gene. Overall study results and limits: Tissue and blood shared very few CDR3 sequences. Gliomas, especially low-grade, showed above-expected tissue-blood divergence; non-neoplastic patients showed below.

Sequenced: glioma tissue, nonneoplastic brain tissue, or PBMCs (not recorded which). The chain has TRBV6-1 and TRBJ2-1; D gene ambiguous. This TCR was sampled from a human donor with low-grade glioma or glioblastoma, undergoing nonglioma brain surgery, or in good health (not recorded which). The CDR3 nucleotides read TGTGCCAGCAGCCCTAGGTGGGGTGAGCAGTTCTTC. This encodes CASSPRWGEQFF.